The clone carrying this T cell receptor beta chain came up a few times. Its specificity is unknown. The V end lost 0 bases, the J end lost 14 bases, and 11 bases lay between the germline ends. This CDR3 has 13 residues. Germline V gives CDR1 MNHEY, CDR2 SVGAGI. This sample is drawn from a study of T-cell memory formation after mild COVID-19. Overall study: Most TCR clusters belonged to a single donor. Study observations and caveats: Cross-reactive memory apparently joined, as some responding clones appeared in pre-infection memory. The main location of contracting CD4+ clones was CM and EM, and that of contracting CD8+ clones was EMRA.

A 5'RACE reaction primed in the constant segment made cDNA libraries of TCR alpha and TCR beta, and these carried sample barcodes and UMIs. Via MiXCR, TCRdb re-called the 5' RACE reads, giving one row per CDR3 protein. The repertoire holds 200,000 to 250,000 distinct CDR3 sequences, with approximately 10% as singletons. The sequence was obtained from a man younger than 35 who had mild COVID-19 (a few samples of this study predate the infection). Cell type and time point are not known. Sequences were obtained from PBMCs or a T cell subset sorted from them (not recorded which). The chain uses TRBV6-5 and TRBJ1-6; D unresolved. As DNA, the CDR3 is TGTGCCAGCAGTTACTCGTGGACCGAGACCCTCCACTTT. Its translation is CASSYSWTETLHF.